These 32 T cell receptor beta chains share one sample of origin, sequenced in a study of blood T cell repertoires in COVID-19. The data were produced by immunoSEQ multiplex PCR, yet TCRdb's version contains in-frame clones alone and is incomplete. This table has roughly 130,000 clones, about four fifths appearing once. The sequenced sample consisted of peripheral blood. Source of these receptors: a woman aged 55-69 years with acute or convalescent COVID-19.

This rearrangement joins TRBV7-2 to TRBJ1-5, with D perhaps matching TRBD1 (5 bases). Germline V gene lookup returns CDR1 SGHTA and CDR2 FQGNSA. This CDR3 contains 17 residues. The ends were cut back, 5 bases at V and 0 bases at J, with 17 bases in the middle. CDR3 residues: CASSPRPGLYSNQPQHF. The CDR3, as DNA: TGTGCCAGCAGCCCCCGACCGGGACTCTATAGCAATCAGCCCCAGCATTTT.

The chain is built from TRBV3-1 (or the pseudogene TRBV3-2) and TRBJ1-4; 7 bases are shared with TRBD1. Unmatched junction bases numbered 15, after V lost 1 base and J lost 7 bases. From germline, CDR1 is LGHDT and CDR2 YNNKEL (reference sequence). The CDR3 contains 18 residues. The DNA of the CDR3 is TGTGCCAGCAGCCAAGGCCGGACAGGCCTCTCCCTGGGTGAAAAACTGTTTTTT. This gives the protein CASSQGRTGLSLGEKLFF.

As for this clone: The same CDR3 is also encoded by other DNA sequences in this sample. This chain connects TRBV18 to TRBJ2-5; weak D call: TRBD1 (5 bases). The V and J ends lost 5 bases and 5 bases respectively, with 6 bases between them. The CDR3 covers 11 residues. Germline CDR1 is KGHSH and CDR2 is LQKENI. CDR3 sequence (DNA): TGTGCCAGCTCATCAGGGGAGACCCAGTACTTC. It translates to CASSSGETQYF.

The chain has TRBV2 and TRBJ1-2, with TRBD1 identical over 8 bases. This CDR3 comprises 14 residues. V dropped 4 bases and J dropped 4; count of bases not matched to a gene: 5. Germline CDR1 SNHLY, CDR2 FYNNEI. The CDR3 nucleotides are TGTGCCAGCAGTGGGATCGACAGGGGCTATGGCTACACCTTC. It translates to CASSGIDRGYGYTF.

On this clone: Other DNA sequences in this sample translate to the same CDR3. The chain couples TRBV10-3 to TRBJ1-6; perhaps TRBD1 as D (6 bases). V lost 0 bases to trimming and J lost 7 bases, with 10 bases between them. Germline CDR1 reads ENHRY; CDR2 reads SYGVKD. The CDR3 is 15 residues long. The CDR3 here is CAISESSRGNSPLHF. The CDR3 nucleotides are TGTGCCATCAGTGAGTCGTCAAGGGGGAATTCACCCCTCCACTTT.

The table lists this clone with a count of one. The rearrangement links TRBV7-9 to TRBJ1-5, with D unclear. CDR3 length equals 13 residues. The V and J ends lost 2 bases and 5 bases respectively, with 7 bases between them. Germline V gene lookup returns CDR1 SEHNR and CDR2 FQNEAQ (reference sequence). The CDR3 protein is CASSLSGDQPQHF. DNA of the CDR3: TGTGCCAGCAGCTTATCCGGAGATCAGCCCCAGCATTTT.

This sequence joins TRBV4-1 and TRBJ1-5; D is unresolved. The germline V gene encodes CDR1 MGHRA and CDR2 YSYEKL. CDR3 length equals 14 residues. With 1 base removed from V and 4 bases from J, the gap between germline ends came to 8 bases. CDR3 loop: CASSQGRPNQPQHF. DNA for the CDR3: TGCGCCAGCAGCCAAGGTCGTCCGAATCAGCCCCAGCATTTT.

A few counts support this clone. V usage is TRBV19 and J usage is TRBJ1-2, with D perhaps TRBD1 (5 bases). With 7 bases removed from V and 3 bases from J, the gap between germline ends came to 9 bases. The length of the CDR3 is 12 residues. Germline-derived CDR1 and CDR2 are LNHDA and SQIVND (reference sequence). The CDR3 loop is CASTDRDYGYTF. The CDR3 nucleotides are TGTGCCAGTACCGACAGAGACTATGGCTACACCTTC.

The chain has TRBV2 and TRBJ1-2, with D unclear. Germline V gene data show CDR1 as SNHLY and CDR2 as FYNNEI. Trimming took off 7 bases at V and 4 bases at J, with 10 bases between the two ends. The CDR3 sequence is 12 residues long. The CDR3 DNA sequence: TGTGCCAGCAACCGAATGGCCTATGGCTACACCTTC. The encoded protein is CASNRMAYGYTF.

The chain links TRBV18 to TRBJ1-1; D possibly corresponds to TRBD1 (5 bases). V dropped 3 bases and J dropped 5 bases, with 10 bases sitting between them. The V gene's germline CDR1 is KGHSH and CDR2 LQKENI. The length of the CDR3 is 13 residues. CDR3 residues: CASSPRGETEAFF. The CDR3 DNA reads as TGTGCCAGCTCACCGCGGGGGGAGACTGAAGCTTTCTTT.

This chain links TRBV4-1 with TRBJ1-2; D gene ambiguous. Looked up from germline, CDR1 is MGHRA and CDR2 is YSYEKL. CDR3 length: 12 residues. Between the trimmed V and J ends, which lost 3 bases and 7 bases, there was a span of 9 bases. The CDR3 protein is CASSHQVGGYTF. CDR3 nucleotide sequence: TGCGCCAGCAGCCACCAGGTTGGTGGCTACACCTTC.

The chain recombines TRBV5-4 with TRBJ1-1; D unclear. The length of the CDR3 is 12 residues. Germline V gives CDR1 SGHNT, CDR2 YYREEE (reference sequence). The germline V and J ends were trimmed by 4 bases and 5 bases, with 9 bases remaining between them. The CDR3 bases are TGTGCCAGCAGCCGCAGAGGGACTGAAGCTTTCTTT. Residues: CASSRRGTEAFF.

V usage is TRBV12-3 or TRBV12-4 and J usage is TRBJ2-7; D is possibly TRBD2 (5 bases). Trimming removed 7 bases from V and 3 bases from J, with 13 bases in between. There are 13 residues in the CDR3. The CDR3 DNA is TGTGCCAGCACCTCCGGACTGAACTACGAGCAGTACTTC. It translates to CASTSGLNYEQYF.

This chain links TRBV30 with TRBJ2-7; tentative D call: TRBD1 (5 bases). Germline V gene sequence: CDR1 GTSNPN, CDR2 SVGIG (reference sequence). Deletions cut 4 bases from V and 3 bases from J, with 25 bases between. The CDR3 runs 17 residues. CDR3 sequence reads: CAWILRVGQGKYYEQYF. The CDR3 DNA reads as TGTGCCTGGATCCTTAGGGTGGGGCAGGGAAAATACTACGAGCAGTACTTC.

The J gene is TRBJ1-1, the V gene TRBV6-5, with 8 bases that match TRBD1. Looked up from germline, CDR1 is MNHEY and CDR2 is SVGAGI. V was pared by 5 bases and J by 6 bases, with 5 bases of the junction left unmatched. The CDR3 is made up of 13 amino acids. The CDR3 reads CASSRTGFAEAFF. CDR3 coding DNA: TGTGCCAGCAGTAGGACAGGGTTCGCTGAAGCTTTCTTT.

The V call is TRBV3-1 (or the pseudogene TRBV3-2), the J call TRBJ2-7, with 7 nucleotides matching TRBD1. This CDR3 comprises 14 residues. V dropped 3 bases and J dropped 6; count of bases not matched to a gene: 8. Germline V CDR1 and CDR2: LGHDT, YNNKEL (reference sequence). CDR3 sequence: CASSQFQGVGEQYF. The CDR3 coding sequence is TGTGCCAGCAGCCAGTTCCAGGGGGTTGGCGAGCAGTACTTC.

The rearrangement uses TRBV6-1 and TRBJ2-2; the match to TRBD1 covers 7 bases. The CDR3 is made up of 16 amino acids. Germline trimming cut 1 base from V and 2 bases from J; bases unmatched to any gene: 4. In germline, CDR1 is MNHNS, CDR2 SASEGT. Here the CDR3 reads CASSEGQGLNTGELFF. The DNA of the CDR3 is TGTGCCAGCAGTGAAGGACAGGGTCTTAACACCGGGGAGCTGTTTTTT.

The J gene is TRBJ1-1, the V gene TRBV30; 8 positions match TRBD1. J was trimmed by 6 bases and V by 4 bases; bases with no gene match: 4. CDR3 length: 12 residues. CDR1 is GTSNPN, CDR2 SVGIG, per germline (reference sequence). DNA for the CDR3: TGTGCCTGGATAATGACAGGGGCTGAAGCTTTCTTT. Encoded protein: CAWIMTGAEAFF. Combining the CDR3 with reference TRBV30 and TRBJ1-1 gives the whole variable domain SQTIHQWPATLVQPVGSPLSLECTVEGTSNPNLYWYRQAAGRGLQLLFYSVGIGQISSEVPQNLSASRPQDRQFILSSKKLLLSDSGFYLCAWIMTGAEAFFGQGTRLTVV.

This clone showed up just once. The chain links TRBV5-1 to TRBJ1-1; 7 bases map to TRBD1. This CDR3 spans 14 amino acids. The germline CDR1 and CDR2 sequences are SGHRS and YFSETQ. With V trimmed by 0 bases and J by 5 bases, 4 bases remained unmatched. The CDR3 nucleotides are TGCGCCAGCAGCTTGGCAGGGGGAAGGACTGAAGCTTTCTTT. Residues: CASSLAGGRTEAFF.

V gene TRBV2 combines with J gene TRBJ1-5, with TRBD1 as a possible D gene (6 bases). Germline assignment: CDR1 SNHLY and CDR2 FYNNEI. This CDR3 has 15 residues. Trimming left V 4 bases short and J 7 bases short, with 17 bases between. Written as DNA, the CDR3 is TGTGCCAGCAGTGTACTGACAGGATCGGGCCAGCCCCAGCATTTT. This codes for CASSVLTGSGQPQHF.

The chain employs TRBV19 and TRBJ1-2, with 7 positions matching TRBD1. The CDR3 sequence is 13 residues long. J lost 6 bases, V lost 6 bases, and 7 bases had no gene match. From germline, CDR1 is LNHDA and CDR2 SQIVND (reference sequence). CDR3 protein: CASRETGYNGYTF. CDR3 nucleotide sequence: TGTGCCAGTAGAGAGACAGGGTATAATGGCTACACCTTC.

The sample holds a few counts of this clone. The V and J genes are TRBV5-1 and TRBJ1-2; 9 nucleotides line up with TRBD1. Looked up from germline, CDR1 is SGHRS and CDR2 is YFSETQ. The J segment lost 7 bases and the V segment lost 3 bases, leaving 10 bases of the junction unmatched. This CDR3 has 15 residues. The CDR3 DNA reads as TGCGCCAGCAGCTCAGCACAGGGGGCTTCGGTTGGCTACACCTTC. It encodes CASSSAQGASVGYTF.

The V gene is TRBV6-1, the J gene TRBJ1-3; tentative D call: TRBD1 (6 bases). The V end lost 6 bases, the J end lost 3 bases, and 15 bases lay between the germline ends. The CDR3 totals 15 residues. CDR1 and CDR2 from the germline V gene are MNHNS and SASEGT. The CDR3 DNA is TGTGCCAGCAGACAGACCGGGACACATGGAAACACCATATATTTT. Protein product: CASRQTGTHGNTIYF.

Only a few counts were recorded for this clone. The rearrangement links TRBV11-3 to TRBJ2-2; D is perhaps TRBD2 (5 bases). CDR1 SGHNT and CDR2 YENEEA come from the germline V gene. CDR3 length: 16 residues. Trimming shortened V by 5 bases and J by 3 bases, and 16 bases separated the two germline ends. The CDR3 loop is CASSDRGKGYTGELFF. CDR3 DNA sequence: TGTGCCAGCAGCGATAGAGGGAAGGGATACACCGGGGAGCTGTTTTTT. The full variable domain, with the rest looked up from reference TRBV11-3 and TRBJ2-2, is EAGVVQSPRYKIIEKKQPVAFWCNPISGHNTLYWYLQNLGQGPELLIRYENEEAVDDSQLPKDRFSAERLKGVDSTLKIQPAELGDSAVYLCASSDRGKGYTGELFFGEGSRLTVL.

This clone was counted a few times. The V call is TRBV7-8, the J call TRBJ1-1; D unclear. From germline, CDR1 is SGHVS and CDR2 FQNEAQ. The V gene lost 1 base and the J gene lost 11 bases, with 11 bases spanning the gap. The CDR3 sequence is 12 residues long. CDR3 sequence (DNA): TGTGCCAGCAGCTTAGTGGGAGGTGGGGCTTTCTTT. Translation gives CASSLVGGGAFF.

The J gene is TRBJ2-5, the V gene TRBV30; D call uncertain. V was pared by 3 bases and J by 4 bases, with 12 bases between. In germline, CDR1 is GTSNPN, CDR2 SVGIG (reference sequence). The length of the CDR3 is 13 residues. CDR3 sequence: CAWRPTVRETQYF. In DNA form, the CDR3 reads TGTGCCTGGAGGCCAACGGTGCGAGAGACCCAGTACTTC. The full variable domain, in which reference TRBV30 and TRBJ2-5 provide the parts outside the CDR3, is SQTIHQWPATLVQPVGSPLSLECTVEGTSNPNLYWYRQAAGRGLQLLFYSVGIGQISSEVPQNLSASRPQDRQFILSSKKLLLSDSGFYLCAWRPTVRETQYFGPGTRLLVL.

The V and J genes are TRBV6-2 or TRBV6-3 and TRBJ1-5, with D unclear. V was pared by 2 bases and J by 0 bases, with 8 bases between. The CDR3 totals 15 residues. The germline V gene encodes CDR1 MNHEY and CDR2 SVGEGT. CDR3 nucleotides: TGTGCCAGCAGTTACACAGAAACTAGCAATCAGCCCCAGCATTTT. It encodes CASSYTETSNQPQHF.

The chain combines TRBV3-1 (or the pseudogene TRBV3-2) with TRBJ1-2; D unclear. V was shortened by 4 bases and J by 1 base, with 13 bases between the two germline ends. The germline V gene encodes CDR1 LGHDT and CDR2 YNNKEL (reference sequence). The CDR3 contains 15 residues. This chain's CDR3 is CASSLNRRGNYGYTF. The CDR3 bases are TGTGCCAGCAGCCTCAATCGACGGGGTAACTATGGCTACACCTTC.

CDR3 DNA sequence: TGTGCCAGCCGAGCTGCAGCGAACTATGGCTACACCTTC. Its translation is CASRAAANYGYTF. This chain connects TRBV11-2 to TRBJ1-2; D not certain. Germline V gives CDR1 SGHAT, CDR2 FQNNGV. V lost 8 bases and J 2 bases, leaving 12 bases between the germline ends. This CDR3 has 13 residues.

This rearrangement joins TRBV14 to TRBJ1-6; tentative D call: TRBD1 (6 bases). Between the trimmed V and J ends, which lost 0 bases and 14 bases, there was a span of 17 bases. Germline CDR1 SGHDN, CDR2 FVKESK. CDR3 size: 15 residues. The CDR3 region is CASSQDRGRGSALHF. CDR3 nucleotides: TGTGCCAGCAGCCAAGATCGGGGCAGGGGTAGTGCCCTCCACTTT.

V usage is TRBV4-2 and J usage is TRBJ1-2, with 9 bases identical to TRBD1. This CDR3 has 16 residues. Trimming cost V 0 bases and J 2 bases; bases outside gene matches: 4. Germline assignment: CDR1 LGHNA and CDR2 YNFKEQ. DNA for the CDR3: TGTGCCAGCAGCCAAGAATCCGGGACAGGGAACTATGGCTACACCTTC. Amino acid sequence: CASSQESGTGNYGYTF.

This clone has just one count. The genes are TRBV10-3 and TRBJ2-7; TRBD1 might be the D (6 bases). CDR3 length: 18 amino acids. The V end lost 0 bases, the J end lost 2 bases, and 20 bases lay between the germline ends. CDR1 is ENHRY, CDR2 SYGVKD, per germline. The CDR3 sequence: CAISESQGQGLLPYEQYF. CDR3 DNA sequence: TGTGCCATCAGTGAGTCCCAGGGGCAGGGCTTACTCCCCTACGAGCAGTACTTC.